Described below is a single T cell receptor (beta chain) sequence and its context. Repertoires were generated with immunoSEQ multiplex PCR, while TCRdb's copy carries only in-frame clones and drops some. The sample has tens of thousands of clones, approximately 90% seen once; the top ten hold over 1.1%. This entry comes from a study of T cell changes during pregnancy in multiple sclerosis. This sample comprised peripheral blood, obtained in the second trimester of pregnancy. This TCR was sampled from a female donor with multiple sclerosis, enrolled in a pregnancy study.

The CDR3 protein is CASSPMGGAPYSPLHF. CDR3 sequence (DNA): TGTGCCAGCAGCCCCATGGGAGGGGCTCCCTATTCACCCCTCCACTTT. The gene calls are TRBV7-9 and TRBJ1-6; a weak D match, TRBD1 (5 bases). The V end was cut by 5 bases, the J end by 8 bases, with 19 bases between. CDR3 length equals 16 residues. CDR1 and CDR2 from the germline V gene are SEHNR and FQNEAQ (reference sequence).